This T cell receptor (beta chain) emerged from a study of PD-1 blockade in classical Hodgkin lymphoma. Time point noted: newly diagnosed, previously untreated cHL patient sample. Profiled with immunoSEQ multiplex PCR; TCRdb holds only in-frame clones, not every one. The table records 15,000 to 20,000 clones, roughly 90% of them present only once. The sequence derives from a human donor with classical Hodgkin lymphoma. Sample: peripheral blood mononuclear cells (PBMCs).

CDR3 sequence reads: CASSPAGTTYNEQFF. DNA of the CDR3: TGTGCCAGCAGCCCTGCCGGGACTACCTACAATGAGCAGTTCTTC. J is TRBJ2-1 and V is TRBV7-2; 7 bases are a match to TRBD2. The V gene's germline CDR1 is SGHTA and CDR2 FQGNSA. After removal of 5 bases from V and 2 bases from J, the junction contained 6 bases not matched to a gene. CDR3 length equals 15 residues. The full variable domain, with the rest looked up from reference TRBV7-2 and TRBJ2-1, is GAGVSQSPSNKVTEKGKDVELRCDPISGHTALYWYRQSLGQGLEFLIYFQGNSAPDKSGLPSDRFSAERTGGSVSTLTIQRTQQEDSAVYLCASSPAGTTYNEQFFGPGTRLTVL.